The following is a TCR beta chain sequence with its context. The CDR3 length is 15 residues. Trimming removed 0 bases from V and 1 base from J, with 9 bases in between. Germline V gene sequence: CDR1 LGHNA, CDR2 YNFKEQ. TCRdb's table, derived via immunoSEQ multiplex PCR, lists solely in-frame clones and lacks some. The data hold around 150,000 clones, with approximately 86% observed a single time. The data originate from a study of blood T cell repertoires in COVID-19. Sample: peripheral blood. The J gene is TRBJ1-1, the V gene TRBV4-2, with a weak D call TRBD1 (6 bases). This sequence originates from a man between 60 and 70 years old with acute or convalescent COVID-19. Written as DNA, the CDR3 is TGTGCCAGCAGCCAAGAACCAGGGGCGAACACTGAAGCTTTCTTT. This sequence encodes CASSQEPGANTEAFF.